Listed here are 3 T cell receptor beta chains from one sample, sequenced in a study of T cell repertoires in cytomegalovirus infection. Antigens of these TCRs are unknown. TCRdb recomputed calls from the reads with MiXCR, one row per CDR3 protein. The sample holds roughly 350,000 distinct CDR3 sequences, around a third seen once. The source material was cultured PBMCs, sampled from culture after CMV antigen stimulation. The receptors derive from a human donor in good health (CMV status not recorded). Some clones in this sample may be carry-over from other donors' samples.

The rearrangement uses TRBV5-1 and TRBJ2-2, with D possibly TRBD2 on 5 matching bases. V lost 0 bases and J 6 bases, leaving 9 bases between the germline ends. The CDR3 runs to 14 residues. In germline, CDR1 is SGHRS, CDR2 YFSETQ. The CDR3 DNA reads as TGCGCCAGCAGCTTGGAGGCGGGTGCCGGGGAGCTGTTTTTT. The encoded protein is CASSLEAGAGELFF.

This clonotype was counted a single time. V gene TRBV7-9 combines with J gene TRBJ1-1; possibly TRBD1 for D (5 bases). Trimming took off 3 bases at V and 0 bases at J, with 11 bases between the two ends. Germline V CDR1 and CDR2: SEHNR, FQNEAQ (reference sequence). This CDR3 has 15 residues. CDR3 nucleotide sequence: TGTGCCAGCAGCTTGCTCCCGGGGCTGAACACTGAAGCTTTCTTT. It yields the protein CASSLLPGLNTEAFF.

This clonotype was seen a handful of times. The J gene is TRBJ2-2, the V gene TRBV7-2; D perhaps matches TRBD1 (6 bases). Trimming shortened V by 5 bases and J by 4 bases, and 17 bases separated the two germline ends. Germline-derived CDR1 and CDR2 are SGHTA and FQGNSA. The CDR3 runs to 16 residues. CDR3 sequence (DNA): TGTGCCAGCAGCCCCGGGACAACTGGAGGCACCGGGGAGCTGTTTTTT. Translation: CASSPGTTGGTGELFF.